The entry below gives a single TCR beta chain sequence along with its context. Its antigen has not been determined. One base away there is no much larger clone; base qualities are not given. V is pruned by 4 bases and J by 7 bases, leaving 8 bases of the junction without a gene match. CDR1 SQVTM and CDR2 ANQGSEA are derived from the germline V gene. Reading from cysteine to phenylalanine, the CDR3 counts 13 amino acids. Only the CDR3 DNA is retained, 39 bases long and in frame from the first base. In total, roughly 710 healthy bone marrow donors made up the cohort. At the time of sampling, every cohort member was nominally healthy, though immune exposures that went unrecorded were likely present. The donor was CMV seronegative and was included in the group of a few hundred seronegative cohort members. Each donor provided a peripheral blood sample, and peripheral blood mononuclear cells were used for TCR beta sequencing. The Qiagen DNeasy Blood Extraction Kit was used to extract genomic DNA from the blood cell samples.

This specimen comes from a study of cytomegalovirus exposure and HLA in healthy donors (dated by TCRdb to about 2017). About the full investigation: According to an earlier analysis of a few hundred of the donors, some 180 million T cells yielded 117 million unique TCR beta sequences and 276 Gb of sequence data. About 300 gigabases of sequencing data and approximately 80 million unique TCR sequences were included in an early release covering roughly 600 HLA-typed donors. Among the roughly 400 genotyped donors, around 79% belonged to the genetic ancestry cluster associated with self-reported Caucasian donors. The study aimed to test whether cataloging public T cell receptors could reveal signatures of past pathogen exposure. The study profiled the T cell repertoires of under 700 subjects by immunosequencing and related them to cytomegalovirus serostatus. Besides the first cohort of more than 650 subjects, a separate validation cohort made up of over 100 different subjects was used. To predict cytomegalovirus infection status, the study combined high-throughput TCR immunosequencing, statistical association of individual TCRs with disease status, and machine learning. A later analysis re-examined previously published TCR beta repertoires from around 670 donors and added high-resolution HLA genotyping to investigate patterns of TCR occurrence. The later analysis used no new phenotypic data to find candidate immune exposures, relying instead on TCR beta sequences and their occurrence across donors. To decide whether each TCR beta V gene segment behaved as functional or pseudogenic, an earlier analysis of some 600 of the donors relied on high-throughput TCR beta sequencing. Alongside the repertoire data, information on donor age, sex, ethnicity and CMV serostatus was compiled. A later genetic analysis used genome-wide SNP genotypes for about three fifths of the 666 donors, treating that subset as a discovery cohort. All discovery cohort repertoires had been generated on a single sequencing platform. Class I and class II HLA loci were covered by the typing at four-digit resolution. The number of donors typed differed by locus, with roughly 620-630 for A, B, C, DRB1 and DQB1, approximately 500 for DQA1, 600 to 610 for DPA1, and some 450 for DPB1. Four or five DR-DQ haplotypes were handled as single units for association and clustering because linkage in the cohort was strong. Among some 410 genotyped donors of the cohort, an average of approximately 240,000 unique TCR beta nucleotide sequences was sequenced per donor, of which 15% to 20% were non-productive.

The library was made by the immunoSEQ multiplex PCR assay. The multiplex PCR relied on a mix of 60 forward primers for TCR Vbeta segments and 13 reverse primers for TCR Jbeta segments. A multiplex PCR assay on genomic DNA amplified the CDR3 region of rearranged TCR beta genes. Amplified TCR beta libraries were sequenced as 87-base-pair reads on the Illumina HiSeq System. The paper's processing steps were these. A later analysis tallied 75 million to 95 million unique TCR beta chains across the 666 repertoires, and around 10 million of those chains were shared by two or more donors. A nearest-neighbor algorithm error-corrected the raw reads and collapsed the reads into unique sequences, merging closely related sequences to remove PCR and sequencing errors. Alignment of CDR3 sequences to IMGT reference sequences was used to assign V, D and J gene segments. For a sequence to be retained, a match of at least six nucleotides to both a V gene segment and a J gene segment was required. A rearrangement was called productive if the CDR3 had no stop codons and remained in frame with V and J, and every other rearrangement was called non-productive. CDR3 was defined by IMGT convention, running from the second conserved V-encoded cysteine to the conserved J-encoded phenylalanine. The earlier analysis of about 610 of the donors excluded any sequence lacking an unambiguous match to a single V gene segment. In an earlier analysis of approximately 550 of the donors, V segments were called functional above 56.7% productive rearrangements and were called segregating when the between-donor standard deviation exceeded 5%. A statistical classification framework was developed to diagnose cytomegalovirus status using the catalog of TCR beta chain sequences. A later analysis assigned V and J genes by comparing TCR nucleotide sequences with IMGT/GENE-DB human TR gene sequences. In a later analysis, CDR3 sequences and most-parsimonious VDJ recombination scenarios were assigned using the TCRdist pipeline. In a later analysis, each TCR beta chain was defined by its CDR3 amino acid sequence together with its V-gene family, and reads without a unique V-gene family were excluded. In a later analysis, several hundred highly shared, low-generation-probability nucleotide sequences were removed to address suspected cross-contamination and a sequencing artifact. In a later analysis, a clonal expansion index was calculated for each public chain from normalized within-repertoire ranks of inferred template counts. A later analysis computed generation probabilities with a VDJ recombination model fitted to out-of-frame rearrangements, and checked the results against IGoR. Hypergeometric tests were used in a later analysis to score TCR-TCR, TCR-HLA and TCR-CMV co-occurrence, with a repertoire-size bias correction applied to the TCR pairs. False discovery rates were estimated in a later analysis by permuting HLA or CMV assignments 20 times. In a later analysis, co-occurring TCRs were grouped using DBSCAN, with TCRdist sequence similarity added in when clustering inside HLA-allele-positive subsets. Co-occurrence clustering excluded repertoires with fewer than 30,000 or more than 120,000 public chains, plus five with anomalous nucleotide sharing. TCRdb obtained this table from immuneACCESS and retained in-frame rearrangements with V and J assigned. These tables miss some clones; where compared with another copy, unresolved V genes account for less than half of the shortfall, and the remainder is unexplained. V and J calls and clone size are copied from that table; D and trimming were computed from the DNA. The sample yields under 150,000 clones; 65% to 85% were counted once. Together, the top ten hold approximately 2.3% of the sample.

What the authors observed across the whole study: Three of the identified cytomegalovirus-associated TCR beta chains were confirmed in vitro to be specific for cytomegalovirus antigens. In a later analysis, most CMV-associated TCR beta chains were found to appear HLA-restricted, with HLA associations seemingly driven largely by CMV exposure. Several of the top co-occurrence clusters appeared to be linked to parvovirus B19, influenza, CMV and Epstein-Barr virus, according to a later analysis. In an earlier analysis of several hundred of the donors, most TCR beta V segments were observed in productive rearrangements about 90% or about 30% of the time, broadly matching IMGT annotations. A group of highly shared sequence variants was considered likely to be a technical artifact of the sequencing pipeline. It was suggested by the authors that the approach could potentially be generalized to other disease states and immunological phenotypes. In both the original and validation cohorts, the classifier was reported to diagnose cytomegalovirus status with high specificity and sensitivity. Some 15 rarely observed V segments, including chromosome 9 orphons, were excluded from the earlier analysis of some 590 of the donors because counts were too low. The 87-base-pair reads could not distinguish some IMGT-functional V segments, including TRBV6-2 and TRBV6-3, so those segments were excluded. A total of around 150 TCR beta chains were listed by the study as associated with cytomegalovirus. A later analysis associated 16,951 TCR beta sequences with specific HLA alleles at a false discovery rate of 0.05. HLA typing was unavailable for some donors at each locus, so association tests used only the typed subset. CMV serostatus was the only immune exposure information available for the cohort. In a later analysis, HLA-associated TCR beta chains were found to be more clonally expanded and to have lower generation probabilities than equally common non-associated chains. A further reported finding was that TCR beta sequences accurately predicted the HLA-A and HLA-B alleles for most subjects in the first cohort. Only TCR beta chains were sequenced in this cohort, and the absence of alpha or paired-chain data limited detectable features. V-gene and J-gene trimming of TCR beta chains was associated with a missense DCLRE1C variant in a later genetic analysis, and the association was replicated in an independent cohort. A later analysis found that TCR association rates varied across HLA loci, with DRB1 alleles showing the most associated TCRs and HLA-C alleles the fewest. Linkage disequilibrium might explain the correlated functional status among segregating V segments, but an unknown experimental factor could not be ruled out. Roughly uniform sequencing depth across donors was assumed in presence/absence analyses, although this assumption may not hold. Across donors, most TCR sequences were observed very rarely, whereas some public TCRs were present in many individuals. When HLA alleles, especially DR and DQ, strongly co-occurred, TCR associations were difficult to assign to individual alleles. A later genetic analysis reported fewer N-insertions in productive TCRs among donors in an Asian-associated ancestry cluster than the roughly 670-donor mean.

Recombination connected TRBV29-1 to TRBJ2-7; 9 bases in the junction line up with TRBD1. The receptor comes from a male donor in good health and CMV-seronegative. Input material: PBMCs. The nucleotide sequence reads as follows: TGCAGCGTTGTTGGGGACAGGGTGGGGGAGCAGTACTTC. Translation gives CSVVGDRVGEQYF.